These T cell receptor beta chains were read from a single sample in a study of blood T cell repertoires in COVID-19. Sequenced by immunoSEQ multiplex PCR; TCRdb stores in-frame clones only, minus some. This table has under 75,000 clones, 84% appearing once. The sample taken for sequencing was peripheral blood. The receptor source for this set is a man in his 60s with COVID-19, enrolled during active disease. Each CDR3 is given with its conserved first and last residue. A D gene is named only where the DNA matches it firmly. Expanded clones are given a class, and other clones once, few, many or no size at all.

cdr3_nt: TGTGCCTGGAGCCGGGACAGGGATTCGGGTGAGCAGTTCTTC; cdr3_aa: CAWSRDRDSGEQFF; j_call: TRBJ2-1; clone_size: -; v_call: TRBV30; d_call: TRBD1
cdr3_nt: TGCGCCAGCAGTGAACAGGTGAATCCCTACAATGAGCAGTTCTTC; cdr3_aa: CASSEQVNPYNEQFF; j_call: TRBJ2-1; clone_size: -; v_call: TRBV10-2; d_call: -
cdr3_nt: TGTGCCAGCAGCCAAGAACTGAGAAGCCTGGAGACCCAGTACTTC; cdr3_aa: CASSQELRSLETQYF; j_call: TRBJ2-5; clone_size: -; v_call: TRBV3-1/TRBV3-2; d_call: -
cdr3_nt: TGTGCCAGCAGTTACTCCCAGGGGGCAGGTTCACCCCTCCACTTT; cdr3_aa: CASSYSQGAGSPLHF; j_call: TRBJ1-6; clone_size: -; v_call: TRBV6-6; d_call: TRBD1
cdr3_nt: TGTGCCAGCAGCCACGAGGGCACAGATACGCAGTATTTT; cdr3_aa: CASSHEGTDTQYF; j_call: TRBJ2-3; clone_size: -; v_call: TRBV6-5; d_call: -
cdr3_nt: TGTGCCAGCAGTTTAAGCGGATACGAGCAGTACTTC; cdr3_aa: CASSLSGYEQYF; j_call: TRBJ2-7; clone_size: once; v_call: TRBV12-3/TRBV12-4; d_call: -
cdr3_nt: TGTGCCAGCAGCCTAGGGGACTATGGGGAGCTGTTTTTT; cdr3_aa: CASSLGDYGELFF; j_call: TRBJ2-2; clone_size: -; v_call: TRBV3-1/TRBV3-2; d_call: TRBD2
cdr3_nt: TGCGCCAGCAGCTTGCGCGCCTTGGACTATGGCTACACCTTC; cdr3_aa: CASSLRALDYGYTF; j_call: TRBJ1-2; clone_size: few; v_call: TRBV5-1; d_call: -
cdr3_nt: TGTGCCAGCAGCAAACTGGCAGGGTACGACCAGCCCCAGCATTTT; cdr3_aa: CASSKLAGYDQPQHF; j_call: TRBJ1-5; clone_size: -; v_call: TRBV21-1; d_call: -
cdr3_nt: TGTGCCAGCAGCCATGGCTACCGGACAGGGAGGAATTCACCCCTCCACTTT; cdr3_aa: CASSHGYRTGRNSPLHF; j_call: TRBJ1-6; clone_size: -; v_call: TRBV3-1/TRBV3-2; d_call: TRBD1
cdr3_nt: TGCGCCAGCAGTGATACGGCTAGCGGGGGGGCCAAGTATACGCAGTATTTT; cdr3_aa: CASSDTASGGAKYTQYF; j_call: TRBJ2-3; clone_size: -; v_call: TRBV10-1; d_call: TRBD2
cdr3_nt: TGCAGTGCTAGTTACCTGGGACTAGCGGGAGGGTGGTCCTACAATGAGCAGTTCTTC; cdr3_aa: CSASYLGLAGGWSYNEQFF; j_call: TRBJ2-1; clone_size: once; v_call: TRBV20-1; d_call: TRBD2
cdr3_nt: TGCGCCAGCAGCCAAGATCATTTTAAAGGACGGGACAGGGTTGTCTTTGCCGGGGAGCTGTTTTTT; cdr3_aa: CASSQDHFKGRDRVVFAGELFF; j_call: TRBJ2-2; clone_size: -; v_call: TRBV4-1; d_call: TRBD1
cdr3_nt: TGTGCCAGCAGTCAGGGCGGTAGGTACGACACTGAAGCTTTCTTT; cdr3_aa: CASSQGGRYDTEAFF; j_call: TRBJ1-1; clone_size: -; v_call: TRBV6-5; d_call: -
cdr3_nt: TGTGCCAGCAGCTCCGGGGGGACCGGCTACGAGCAGTACTTC; cdr3_aa: CASSSGGTGYEQYF; j_call: TRBJ2-7; clone_size: -; v_call: TRBV5-5; d_call: TRBD2
cdr3_nt: TGTGCCAGTAGTATGACAGGGTTTTTGGGGCTGAACACTGAAGCTTTCTTT; cdr3_aa: CASSMTGFLGLNTEAFF; j_call: TRBJ1-1; clone_size: -; v_call: TRBV19; d_call: TRBD1
cdr3_nt: TGTGCCAGCAGCTTAGAAGGGGACAGGGAGAACACCGGGGAGCTGTTTTTT; cdr3_aa: CASSLEGDRENTGELFF; j_call: TRBJ2-2; clone_size: -; v_call: TRBV7-9; d_call: TRBD1
cdr3_nt: TGTGCCAGCAGGGAACAGACAGGAAGCTATGGCTACACCTTC; cdr3_aa: CASREQTGSYGYTF; j_call: TRBJ1-2; clone_size: -; v_call: TRBV3-1/TRBV3-2; d_call: -
cdr3_nt: TGTGCCAGCAATCACAGGGGGTACGAGCAGTACTTC; cdr3_aa: CASNHRGYEQYF; j_call: TRBJ2-7; clone_size: -; v_call: TRBV12-3/TRBV12-4; d_call: TRBD1
cdr3_nt: TGTGCCAGCACTCTGAGCGGGAGCCTTTCGCGGGAGACCCAGTACTTC; cdr3_aa: CASTLSGSLSRETQYF; j_call: TRBJ2-5; clone_size: -; v_call: TRBV28; d_call: TRBD2
cdr3_nt: TGTGCCAGCAGTTTCCGGGGATCCTACGAGCAGTACTTC; cdr3_aa: CASSFRGSYEQYF; j_call: TRBJ2-7; clone_size: -; v_call: TRBV12-3/TRBV12-4; d_call: -
cdr3_nt: TGCGCCAGCAGCCAAACCCCAGACAGAAAACCCTATGGCTACACCTTC; cdr3_aa: CASSQTPDRKPYGYTF; j_call: TRBJ1-2; clone_size: -; v_call: TRBV4-1; d_call: -
cdr3_nt: TGTGCCAGCAGCAAGGGAGCCCACACCGGGGAGCTGTTTTTT; cdr3_aa: CASSKGAHTGELFF; j_call: TRBJ2-2; clone_size: -; v_call: TRBV21-1; d_call: -
cdr3_nt: TGTGCCAGCAGAGGGGGTGTGGAGACCCAGTACTTC; cdr3_aa: CASRGGVETQYF; j_call: TRBJ2-5; clone_size: -; v_call: TRBV12-3/TRBV12-4; d_call: -
cdr3_nt: TGTGCCAGCAGTTTGCGACAATATGGCTACACCTTC; cdr3_aa: CASSLRQYGYTF; j_call: TRBJ1-2; clone_size: -; v_call: TRBV12-3/TRBV12-4; d_call: -
cdr3_nt: TGTGCCTGGAGAAGATCCGGGACAGGGTATGGCTACACCTTC; cdr3_aa: CAWRRSGTGYGYTF; j_call: TRBJ1-2; clone_size: once; v_call: TRBV30; d_call: TRBD1
cdr3_nt: TGTGCCAGTAGTCGAGGCGGGAGGGGTCGCGAGCAGTACTTC; cdr3_aa: CASSRGGRGREQYF; j_call: TRBJ2-7; clone_size: -; v_call: TRBV19; d_call: TRBD2
cdr3_nt: TGTGCCAGCTCACGGGCAGCTCAAGAGACCCAGTACTTC; cdr3_aa: CASSRAAQETQYF; j_call: TRBJ2-5; clone_size: -; v_call: TRBV18; d_call: -
cdr3_nt: TGCAGCGCAAGCGGCAGCAATGAGCAGTTCTTC; cdr3_aa: CSASGSNEQFF; j_call: TRBJ2-1; clone_size: -; v_call: TRBV29-1; d_call: -
cdr3_nt: TGCAGCGTTAAACGGGAGAATACGCAGTATTTT; cdr3_aa: CSVKRENTQYF; j_call: TRBJ2-3; clone_size: -; v_call: TRBV29-1; d_call: -
cdr3_nt: TGTGCCAGCAGTACAACGGGTGGCTACACCTTC; cdr3_aa: CASSTTGGYTF; j_call: TRBJ1-2; clone_size: -; v_call: TRBV12-3/TRBV12-4; d_call: -
cdr3_nt: TGTGCCAGCAGCTTAGAGCCAACAGGGTTGTTTCGGAGATACGAGCAGTACTTC; cdr3_aa: CASSLEPTGLFRRYEQYF; j_call: TRBJ2-7; clone_size: once; v_call: TRBV7-6; d_call: -
cdr3_nt: TGTGCCAGCAGCTCTACAATAGCGGGAGGGCCTGTTGTGCCCGGGGAGCTGTTTTTT; cdr3_aa: CASSSTIAGGPVVPGELFF; j_call: TRBJ2-2; clone_size: -; v_call: TRBV5-6; d_call: TRBD2
cdr3_nt: TGTGCCAGCAGTGAAAACAGTAATTATCAGCCCCAGCATTTT; cdr3_aa: CASSENSNYQPQHF; j_call: TRBJ1-5; clone_size: -; v_call: TRBV6-1; d_call: -
cdr3_nt: TGTGCCAGTAGTATTAGCCAAAACCGAGGTCAGCCCCAGCATTTT; cdr3_aa: CASSISQNRGQPQHF; j_call: TRBJ1-5; clone_size: -; v_call: TRBV19; d_call: -
cdr3_nt: TGTGCCAGCAGCTTATGGCCCTACGAGCAGTACTTC; cdr3_aa: CASSLWPYEQYF; j_call: TRBJ2-7; clone_size: -; v_call: TRBV7-2; d_call: -
cdr3_nt: TGTGCCAGCAGCTTAGATAGTGTGGCAGGGAGGGATACGCAGTATTTT; cdr3_aa: CASSLDSVAGRDTQYF; j_call: TRBJ2-3; clone_size: -; v_call: TRBV11-2; d_call: -
cdr3_nt: TGCGCCAGCAGCCAGGGGTGGACTAGCGGGAGAAAAGCCGGGGAGCTGTTTTTT; cdr3_aa: CASSQGWTSGRKAGELFF; j_call: TRBJ2-2; clone_size: -; v_call: TRBV4-1; d_call: TRBD2
cdr3_nt: TGTGCCACCAGCGTTGGCCCGGCGGACACTGAAGCTTTCTTT; cdr3_aa: CATSVGPADTEAFF; j_call: TRBJ1-1; clone_size: -; v_call: TRBV24-1; d_call: -
cdr3_nt: TGTGCCAGCAAATCATCCCTCGGACAGAACACTGAAGCTTTCTTT; cdr3_aa: CASKSSLGQNTEAFF; j_call: TRBJ1-1; clone_size: -; v_call: TRBV28; d_call: -
cdr3_nt: TGTGCCACCAGTGATTTCAGCGTTCAGTTCTTC; cdr3_aa: CATSDFSVQFF; j_call: TRBJ2-1; clone_size: -; v_call: TRBV24-1; d_call: -
cdr3_nt: TGCAGCGACGAGTCGGGACTAGCCTCGAATGAGCAGTTCTTC; cdr3_aa: CSDESGLASNEQFF; j_call: TRBJ2-1; clone_size: -; v_call: TRBV29-1; d_call: TRBD2
cdr3_nt: TGTGCCATCAGGCCCTTCGGTAGCGGGGGGTCCACAGATACGCAGTATTTT; cdr3_aa: CAIRPFGSGGSTDTQYF; j_call: TRBJ2-3; clone_size: once; v_call: TRBV10-3; d_call: TRBD2
cdr3_nt: TGTGCCAGCAATTTAGGACTAGCCCCGAACAATGAGCAGTTCTTC; cdr3_aa: CASNLGLAPNNEQFF; j_call: TRBJ2-1; clone_size: once; v_call: TRBV2; d_call: TRBD2
cdr3_nt: TGTGCCAGCAGCAACGGTCCCGCCTACGAGCAGTACTTC; cdr3_aa: CASSNGPAYEQYF; j_call: TRBJ2-7; clone_size: -; v_call: TRBV7-2; d_call: -
cdr3_nt: TGCAGCGTTGAAGTAGGGGCGACAGGGGCTGGGGGCTACACCTTC; cdr3_aa: CSVEVGATGAGGYTF; j_call: TRBJ1-2; clone_size: -; v_call: TRBV29-1; d_call: TRBD1
cdr3_nt: TGTGCCAGCAGCGTAGAGAGGACCTACAATGAGCAGTTCTTC; cdr3_aa: CASSVERTYNEQFF; j_call: TRBJ2-1; clone_size: -; v_call: TRBV9; d_call: -
cdr3_nt: TGTGCCAGCAGCCAAGATCCTGGACTACCCGCGCAGTATTTT; cdr3_aa: CASSQDPGLPAQYF; j_call: TRBJ2-3; clone_size: -; v_call: TRBV3-1/TRBV3-2; d_call: -
cdr3_nt: TGTGCCAGCAGTCTTGGGGAGGGAGGCTACACCTTC; cdr3_aa: CASSLGEGGYTF; j_call: TRBJ1-2; clone_size: -; v_call: TRBV2; d_call: -
cdr3_nt: TGTGCCAGCAGTGATGACAGGGCTCCCGGTGGGCCCCAGCATTTT; cdr3_aa: CASSDDRAPGGPQHF; j_call: TRBJ1-5; clone_size: -; v_call: TRBV2; d_call: TRBD1
cdr3_nt: TGCGCCAGCGGGACTACCTACGAGCAGTACTTC; cdr3_aa: CASGTTYEQYF; j_call: TRBJ2-7; clone_size: -; v_call: TRBV10-1; d_call: TRBD2
cdr3_nt: TGTGCCACAGACAGTAGCAATCAGCCCCAGCATTTT; cdr3_aa: CATDSSNQPQHF; j_call: TRBJ1-5; clone_size: -; v_call: TRBV10-3; d_call: -
cdr3_nt: TGCGCCAGCAGCGCCTATCCGGCAGGGAATGAATACTCTGGGGCCAACGTCCTGACTTTC; cdr3_aa: CASSAYPAGNEYSGANVLTF; j_call: TRBJ2-6; clone_size: -; v_call: TRBV5-1; d_call: -
cdr3_nt: TGTGCCAGCAGCCTGGGGACTAGCGGCCAGGAGACCCAGTACTTC; cdr3_aa: CASSLGTSGQETQYF; j_call: TRBJ2-5; clone_size: -; v_call: TRBV11-2; d_call: TRBD2
cdr3_nt: TGTGCCACCAGTGAGCCCACTGTTGGCTACACCTTC; cdr3_aa: CATSEPTVGYTF; j_call: TRBJ1-2; clone_size: -; v_call: TRBV24-1; d_call: -
cdr3_nt: TGTGCCAGCAGCCAAGATTCGTGGGACTCCCTGGGGACCCAGTACTTC; cdr3_aa: CASSQDSWDSLGTQYF; j_call: TRBJ2-5; clone_size: -; v_call: TRBV4-2; d_call: -
cdr3_nt: TGTGCCAGCAGCCCCCGGGACTACGAGCAGTACTTC; cdr3_aa: CASSPRDYEQYF; j_call: TRBJ2-7; clone_size: -; v_call: TRBV11-1; d_call: -
cdr3_nt: TGTGCCAGCAAGCAGGGGGCCCACAATGAGCAGTTCTTC; cdr3_aa: CASKQGAHNEQFF; j_call: TRBJ2-1; clone_size: -; v_call: TRBV28; d_call: TRBD1
cdr3_nt: TGTGCCAGCAGTTCAGGGACAGCCTCTGGAAACACCATATATTTT; cdr3_aa: CASSSGTASGNTIYF; j_call: TRBJ1-3; clone_size: -; v_call: TRBV28; d_call: TRBD1